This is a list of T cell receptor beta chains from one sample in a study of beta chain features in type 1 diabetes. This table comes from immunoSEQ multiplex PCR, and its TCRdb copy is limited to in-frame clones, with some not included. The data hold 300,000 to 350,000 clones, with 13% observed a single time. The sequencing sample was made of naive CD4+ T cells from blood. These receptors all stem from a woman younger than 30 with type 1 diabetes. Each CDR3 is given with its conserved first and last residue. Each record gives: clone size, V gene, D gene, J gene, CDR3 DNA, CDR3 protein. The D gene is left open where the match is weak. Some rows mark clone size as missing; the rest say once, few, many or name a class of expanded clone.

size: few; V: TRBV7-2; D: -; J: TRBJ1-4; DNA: TGTGCCAGCAGCTTAAACAGGGCAACTAATGAAAAACTGTTTTTT; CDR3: CASSLNRATNEKLFF
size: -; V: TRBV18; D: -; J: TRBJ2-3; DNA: TGTGCCAGCTCACCAGCGGGTTCAGATACGCAGTATTTT; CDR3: CASSPAGSDTQYF
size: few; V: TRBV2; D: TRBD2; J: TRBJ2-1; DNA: TGTGCCAGCAGATCTGGACTAGCGGCTTACAATGAGCAGTTCTTC; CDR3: CASRSGLAAYNEQFF
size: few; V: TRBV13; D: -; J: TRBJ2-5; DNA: TGTGCCAGCAGCTTAGGGAGGGAAGAGACCCAGTACTTC; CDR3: CASSLGREETQYF
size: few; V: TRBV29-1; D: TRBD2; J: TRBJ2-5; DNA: TGCAGCGTTGTAGCGGGAGTAGAGACCCAGTACTTC; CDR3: CSVVAGVETQYF
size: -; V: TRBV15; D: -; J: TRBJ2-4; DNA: TGTGCCACCAGCAGAGATATTAACGCGGCAATGCGGTACTTC; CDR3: CATSRDINAAMRYF
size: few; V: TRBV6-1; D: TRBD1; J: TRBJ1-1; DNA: TGTGCCAGCAGTTCACTCCAGGGGGACACTGAAGCTTTCTTT; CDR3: CASSSLQGDTEAFF
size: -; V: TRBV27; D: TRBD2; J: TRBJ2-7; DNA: TGTGCCAGCAGTTGGCGGGAGGGGTACGAGCAGTACTTC; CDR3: CASSWREGYEQYF
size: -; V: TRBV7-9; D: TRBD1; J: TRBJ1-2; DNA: TGTGCCAGCACCTGGACAGGGACGTTGGACTATGGCTACACCTTC; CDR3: CASTWTGTLDYGYTF
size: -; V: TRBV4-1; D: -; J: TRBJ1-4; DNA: TGCGCCAGCAGCCAAGCCGGGGGGGGCGGCGGTGAAAAACTGTTTTTT; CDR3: CASSQAGGGGGEKLFF
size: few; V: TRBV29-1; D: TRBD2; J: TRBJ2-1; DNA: TGCAGCGTTGCCTTAGCCGCATTTTACAGCGGGAGGACCAATGAGCAGTTCTTC; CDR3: CSVALAAFYSGRTNEQFF
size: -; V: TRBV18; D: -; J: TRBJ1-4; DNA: TGTGCCAGCTCACCACGGGACAAGGAAAAACTGTTTTTT; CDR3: CASSPRDKEKLFF
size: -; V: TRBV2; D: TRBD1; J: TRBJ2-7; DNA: TGTGCCAGCAGCAGAAGGGACAGGGTTTACGAGCAGTACTTC; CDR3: CASSRRDRVYEQYF
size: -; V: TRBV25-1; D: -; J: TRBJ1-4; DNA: TGTGCCAGCAAGAGCGGAACTAATGAAAAACTGTTTTTT; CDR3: CASKSGTNEKLFF
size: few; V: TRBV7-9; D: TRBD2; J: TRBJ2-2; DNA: TGTGCCAGCAGCTTACGAAGGACTAGCGGCACCGGGGAGCTGTTTTTT; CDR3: CASSLRRTSGTGELFF
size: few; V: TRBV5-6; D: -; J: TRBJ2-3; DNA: TGTGCCAGCAGCTTTGACAGCCCAGCCTACACAGATACGCAGTATTTT; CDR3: CASSFDSPAYTDTQYF
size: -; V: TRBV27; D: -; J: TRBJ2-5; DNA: TGTGCCAGCAGTTACGACAGAGAGACCCAGTACTTC; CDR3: CASSYDRETQYF
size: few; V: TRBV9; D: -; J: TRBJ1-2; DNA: TGTGCCAGCAGCGTAGACAGAAACTATGGCTACACCTTC; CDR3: CASSVDRNYGYTF
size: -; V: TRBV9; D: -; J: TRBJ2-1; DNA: TGTGCCAGCAGCGAGACGCCCGGGACTCAACCCAATGAGCAGTTCTTC; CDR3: CASSETPGTQPNEQFF
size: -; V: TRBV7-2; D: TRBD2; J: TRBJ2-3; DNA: TGTGCCAGCAGCTCTCGTACGGGAGGGCCGGGCACAGATACGCAGTATTTT; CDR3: CASSSRTGGPGTDTQYF
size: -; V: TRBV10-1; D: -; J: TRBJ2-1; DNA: TGCGCCAGCGGGACGGGGGCCTACAATGAGCAGTTCTTC; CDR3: CASGTGAYNEQFF
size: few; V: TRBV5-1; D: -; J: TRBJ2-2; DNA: TGCGCCAGCAGCGTTTTGGAGAGCTGGAACACCGGGGAGCTGTTTTTT; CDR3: CASSVLESWNTGELFF
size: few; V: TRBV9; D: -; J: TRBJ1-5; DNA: TGTGCCAGCAGTTCTCCTAGGTCCTCGAATCAGCCCCAGCATTTT; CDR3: CASSSPRSSNQPQHF
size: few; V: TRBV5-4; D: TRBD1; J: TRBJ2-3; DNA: TGTGCCAGCAGCCCGGACAGGGGTGATACGCAGTATTTT; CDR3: CASSPDRGDTQYF
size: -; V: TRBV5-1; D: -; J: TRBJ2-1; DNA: TGCGCCAGCAGCTTGGCCTTACGCCGAGGCCCGGCTGAGCAGTTCTTC; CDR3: CASSLALRRGPAEQFF
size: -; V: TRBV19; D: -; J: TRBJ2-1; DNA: TGTGCCAGTAGTATAGATTCCATCAGCAATGAGCAGTTCTTC; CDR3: CASSIDSISNEQFF
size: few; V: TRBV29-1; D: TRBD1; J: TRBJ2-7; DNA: TGCAGCGTCCTGGGACAGGGGGGCTTTTACGAGCAGTACTTC; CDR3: CSVLGQGGFYEQYF
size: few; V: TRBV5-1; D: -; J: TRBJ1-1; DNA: TGCGCCAGCAGTTCTCAGATCATGAACACTGAAGCTTTCTTT; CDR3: CASSSQIMNTEAFF
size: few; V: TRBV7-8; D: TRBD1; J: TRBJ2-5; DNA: TGTGCCAGCAGCCATCGACAGGGCGTACAAGAGACCCAGTACTTC; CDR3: CASSHRQGVQETQYF
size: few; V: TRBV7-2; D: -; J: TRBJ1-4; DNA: TGTGCCAGCAGCTTTAGTTATCGGCGGATAAATGAAAAACTGTTTTTT; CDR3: CASSFSYRRINEKLFF
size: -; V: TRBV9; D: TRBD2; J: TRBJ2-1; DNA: TGTGCCAGCAGCGAGGCGGGAGGGAACAATGAGCAGTTCTTC; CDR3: CASSEAGGNNEQFF
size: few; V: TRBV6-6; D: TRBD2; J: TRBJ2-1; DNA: TGTGCCAGCAGGGCGACTAGCGGGATTTACAATGAGCAGTTCTTC; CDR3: CASRATSGIYNEQFF